The 30 T cell receptor beta chains below all came from one sample that was sequenced in a study of cytomegalovirus exposure and HLA in healthy donors. Using immunoSEQ multiplex PCR, the repertoire was profiled, and TCRdb retains in-frame clones only, with some absent. The repertoire consists of about 130,000 clones, with approximately 89% occurring once and the leading ten covering 1.1%. The sequenced sample was PBMCs. Receptor source: a woman aged 18-30 years in good health and CMV-seronegative.

V usage is TRBV28 and J usage is TRBJ1-1; D uncertain. V lost 4 bases and J 6 bases, leaving 21 bases between the germline ends. The germline gives CDR1 MDHEN, CDR2 SYDVKM. The CDR3 runs 16 residues. CDR3 amino acids: CASSSLDWRELAEAFF. In DNA form, the CDR3 reads TGTGCCAGCAGTTCGTTAGACTGGAGGGAGTTGGCTGAAGCTTTCTTT.

This clone appeared a few times. The chain has TRBV5-1 and TRBJ1-3, with D hard to call. The CDR3 runs to 17 residues. The V and J ends lost 0 bases and 0 bases respectively, with 13 bases between them. The germline CDR1 and CDR2 sequences are SGHRS and YFSETQ. The CDR3 here is CASSLAATASSGNTIYF. CDR3 nucleotide sequence: TGCGCCAGCAGCTTGGCCGCGACTGCCAGCTCTGGAAACACCATATATTTT.

This sequence joins TRBV7-6 and TRBJ2-6, with D possibly matching TRBD1 (6 bases). Germline V CDR1 and CDR2: SGHVS, FNYEAQ. The CDR3 runs 16 residues. Trimming left V 5 bases short and J 0 bases short, with 11 bases between. CDR3 sequence: CASSGQGSSGANVLTF. The DNA for the CDR3 is TGTGCCAGCAGCGGGCAGGGGAGCTCTGGGGCCAACGTCCTGACTTTC.

This clone was picked up one time. This chain links TRBV5-1 with TRBJ2-2; 10 bases fit TRBD2. V gave up 1 base and J gave up 3 bases; unmatched junction bases: 3. Germline CDR1 SGHRS, CDR2 YFSETQ. The CDR3 is made up of 16 amino acids. The CDR3 DNA reads as TGCGCCAGCAGCTTGAGGACTAGCGGTGACACCGGGGAGCTGTTTTTT. Protein sequence: CASSLRTSGDTGELFF.

The chain links TRBV6-5 to TRBJ2-7, with 9 bases aligning to TRBD2. Germline CDR1 reads MNHEY; CDR2 reads SVGAGI. The CDR3 spans 14 residues. V dropped 3 bases and J dropped 2; count of bases not matched to a gene: 2. The CDR3 spells CASSYLAGTYEQYF. In nucleotides, the CDR3 is TGTGCCAGCAGTTATCTAGCGGGAACCTACGAGCAGTACTTC.

This chain links TRBV4-2 with TRBJ2-1, with a weak D call TRBD2 (6 bases). There are 19 residues in the CDR3. Looked up from germline, CDR1 is LGHNA and CDR2 is YNFKEQ. Between the trimmed V and J ends, which lost 8 bases and 8 bases, there was a span of 34 bases. The CDR3 region is CASGGSKLQVNGIIDEQFF. The DNA for the CDR3 is TGTGCCAGCGGGGGGTCCAAACTCCAAGTGAACGGGATAATAGATGAGCAGTTCTTC.

The chain is built from TRBV5-1 and TRBJ2-1; a weak D match, TRBD1 (5 bases). The CDR3 length is 12 residues. Trimming pared 3 bases from V and 8 bases from J, leaving 9 bases between. Germline V lookup: CDR1 SGHRS, CDR2 YFSETQ. CDR3 in DNA: TGCGCCAGCAGCTCCAGGGTCTATGAGCAGTTCTTC. It translates to CASSSRVYEQFF.

The count of this clone is one. The V gene is TRBV4-3, the J gene TRBJ2-2; TRBD2 might be the D (6 bases). The CDR3 has 17 amino acids. V was cut by 0 bases and J by 5 bases, with 16 bases left in between. The germline CDR1 and CDR2 sequences are LGHNA and YSLEER. CDR3 coding DNA: TGCGCCAGCAGCCAAGATAGGTGGGGGGAACCTACCGGGGAGCTGTTTTTT. Its translation is CASSQDRWGEPTGELFF.

V gene TRBV30 combines with J gene TRBJ1-5, with 10 bases matching TRBD1. There are 15 residues in the CDR3. The junction had 9 bases not matched to a gene; V was cut back by 4 bases and J by 6 bases. Germline CDR1 GTSNPN, CDR2 SVGIG (reference sequence). The CDR3 DNA is TGTGCCTGGACTCCCGGACAGGGGGTGGGTCAGCCCCAGCATTTT. Its translation is CAWTPGQGVGQPQHF.

The V call is TRBV27, the J call TRBJ1-4; perhaps TRBD1 as D (6 bases). Trimming took 4 bases from V and 0 from J, leaving 6 bases between them. Germline loops: CDR1 MNHEY, CDR2 SMNVEV (reference sequence). The CDR3 is 14 residues long. The CDR3 loop reads CASSYRATNEKLFF. The CDR3, as DNA: TGTGCCAGCAGTTACAGGGCAACTAATGAAAAACTGTTTTTT.

The chain couples TRBV15 to TRBJ1-2; TRBD1 might be the D (5 bases). The V end lost 0 bases, the J end lost 2 bases, and 10 bases lay between the germline ends. Per the germline V gene, CDR1 is LNHNV and CDR2 is YYDKDF (reference sequence). This CDR3 spans 15 amino acids. CDR3 bases: TGTGCCACCAGCAGAGATCTGGGGGGGAACTATGGCTACACCTTC. Protein: CATSRDLGGNYGYTF.

This clone was seen a single time. The chain has TRBV6-5 and TRBJ2-4; 9 nucleotides align to TRBD1. J lost 5 bases, V lost 6 bases, and 5 bases had no gene match. This CDR3 is 14 amino acids long. Germline-derived CDR1 and CDR2 are MNHEY and SVGAGI. CDR3 sequence: CASRTGGTQNIQYF. DNA for the CDR3: TGTGCCAGCAGAACAGGGGGCACCCAAAACATTCAGTACTTC.

The gene calls are TRBV15 and TRBJ2-1, with 8 bases matching TRBD2. J gave up 7 bases and V 5 bases, and 4 bases lay outside the gene matches. There are 13 residues in the CDR3. Germline CDR1 is LNHNV and CDR2 is YYDKDF (reference sequence). DNA for the CDR3: TGTGCCACCAGCTCCGGACTAGCAAATGAGCAGTTCTTC. Translated, it gives CATSSGLANEQFF.

J is TRBJ2-2 and V is TRBV15, with TRBD2 matching 10 bases. The CDR3 consists of 15 residues. The V and J ends lost 4 bases and 3 bases, in that order; junction bases with no gene match: 2. CDR1 and CDR2 from the germline V gene are LNHNV and YYDKDF (reference sequence). The CDR3 protein is CATSTGTSDTGELFF. The CDR3, as DNA: TGTGCCACCAGCACAGGGACTAGCGACACCGGGGAGCTGTTTTTT.

V and J are TRBV6-6 and TRBJ2-7; 7 nucleotides agree with TRBD1. The CDR3 length is 13 residues. The junction had 13 bases not matched to a gene; V was cut back by 5 bases and J by 12 bases. Per the germline V gene, CDR1 is MNHNY and CDR2 is SVGAGI (reference sequence). The CDR3 bases are TGTGCCAGCAGTAGCGGACAGGTAGCTAACCTGTACGTC. Protein sequence: CASSSGQVANLYV.

Worth noting for this clone: This specimen includes other DNA sequences encoding the same CDR3. This chain connects TRBV6-5 to TRBJ1-2; D call uncertain. This CDR3 has 12 amino acids. Germline CDR1 reads MNHEY; CDR2 reads SVGAGI. V was shortened by 6 bases and J by 4 bases, with 9 bases between the two germline ends. CDR3 amino acids: CASSPSGYGYTF. The CDR3 DNA follows: TGTGCCAGCAGCCCTTCGGGCTATGGCTACACCTTC.

V is TRBV6-1 and J is TRBJ1-2; 8 nucleotides match TRBD1. Germline lookup yields CDR1 MNHNS and CDR2 SASEGT. The J segment lost 7 bases and the V segment lost 3 bases, leaving 7 bases of the junction unmatched. The CDR3 has 14 amino acids. The CDR3 region is CASSDGQGMAGYTF. CDR3 bases: TGTGCCAGCAGTGACGGACAGGGAATGGCTGGCTACACCTTC.

The chain combines TRBV30 with TRBJ2-7, with 13 nucleotides matching TRBD2. Germline CDR1 is GTSNPN and CDR2 is SVGIG (reference sequence). J was trimmed by 1 base and V by 4 bases; bases with no gene match: 13. The CDR3 length is 18 residues. CDR3 amino acids: CAWTRGLAGEKGSYEQYF. In nucleotides, the CDR3 is TGTGCCTGGACCCGCGGACTAGCGGGAGAAAAAGGATCCTACGAGCAGTACTTC.

The gene calls are TRBV27 and TRBJ2-2; perhaps TRBD2 as D (6 bases). V was cut by 7 bases and J by 2 bases, with 23 bases left in between. This CDR3 is built from 18 residues. Germline-derived CDR1 and CDR2 are MNHEY and SMNVEV (reference sequence). The CDR3 region has the DNA TGTGCCAGCACCCACCAGGGAGTAGGAGGGGCAAACACCGGGGAGCTGTTTTTT. This gives the protein CASTHQGVGGANTGELFF.

V gene TRBV2 combines with J gene TRBJ2-1; possibly TRBD1 for D (6 bases). V shed 6 bases and J shed 4 bases, with 16 bases lying between them. The CDR3 has 15 residues. Germline assignment: CDR1 SNHLY and CDR2 FYNNEI. The CDR3 coding sequence is TGTGCCAGCAGAGAAACCGGGACAATGTACAATGAGCAGTTCTTC. Protein sequence: CASRETGTMYNEQFF.

The CDR3 DNA is TGTGCCAGCAGTTTCCCGGGGGCTGGGGCCAACGTCCTGACTTTC. Its protein product is CASSFPGAGANVLTF. V is TRBV27 and J is TRBJ2-6, with D possibly TRBD2 on 6 matching bases. Germline V lookup: CDR1 MNHEY, CDR2 SMNVEV (reference sequence). This CDR3 has 15 amino acids. V was clipped by 3 bases and J by 2 bases, with 8 bases between them.

The CDR3 protein is CASSLLAGDPETQYF. Here the CDR3 DNA reads TGTGCCAGCAGTTTACTAGCGGGAGATCCAGAGACCCAGTACTTC. V and J are TRBV6-5 and TRBJ2-5, with TRBD2 identical over 11 bases. Germline CDR1 MNHEY, CDR2 SVGAGI. CDR3 length: 15 amino acids. The V and J ends lost 4 bases and 4 bases, in that order; junction bases with no gene match: 5.

This sequence joins TRBV5-1 and TRBJ1-6, with 9 positions matching TRBD1. This CDR3 has 16 residues. Germline loops: CDR1 SGHRS, CDR2 YFSETQ. The trim removed 0 bases at V and 6 bases at J, leaving 4 bases unmatched. In nucleotides, the CDR3 is TGCGCCAGCAGCTTGGCTGGGACAGGGATTAATTCACCCCTCCACTTT. Protein sequence: CASSLAGTGINSPLHF.

V usage is TRBV30 and J usage is TRBJ2-1, with TRBD2 matching 7 bases. The junction had 11 bases not matched to a gene; V was cut back by 5 bases and J by 7 bases. The germline V gene encodes CDR1 GTSNPN and CDR2 SVGIG (reference sequence). The CDR3 covers 14 residues. The CDR3 loop is CAWASGGGRNEQFF. DNA of the CDR3: TGTGCCTGGGCTAGCGGCGGTGGTAGGAATGAGCAGTTCTTC.

The rearrangement links TRBV30 to TRBJ2-1; 7 nucleotides line up with TRBD2. Losses at the gene ends were 7 bases for V and 4 bases for J; bases not matched to a gene: 4. This CDR3 spans 12 amino acids. CDR1 is GTSNPN and CDR2 is SVGIG in the germline V gene (reference sequence). CDR3 DNA sequence: TGTGCCTCGAGGGAGGGGTACAATGAGCAGTTCTTC. The encoded protein is CASREGYNEQFF.

The chain carries TRBV7-9 and TRBJ1-5, with TRBD1 as a possible D gene (6 bases). The CDR3 contains 15 residues. V lost 5 bases and J 0 bases, leaving 11 bases between the germline ends. Germline CDR1 is SEHNR and CDR2 is FQNEAQ (reference sequence). CDR3 protein: CASSPGQYSNQPQHF. The CDR3 coding sequence is TGTGCCAGCAGCCCCGGACAGTATAGCAATCAGCCCCAGCATTTT.

In its sample, this clone was seen once. V is TRBV2 and J is TRBJ2-6; perhaps TRBD1 as D (5 bases). The CDR3 has 15 amino acids. Germline V gives CDR1 SNHLY, CDR2 FYNNEI. Trimming removed 7 bases from V and 0 bases from J, with 10 bases in between. The chain's CDR3 is CASNRDSSGANVLTF. DNA of the CDR3: TGTGCCAGCAACAGAGACAGCTCTGGGGCCAACGTCCTGACTTTC.

This clone occurred once. The chain carries TRBV2 and TRBJ1-3; 8 nucleotides align to TRBD1. CDR1 is SNHLY, CDR2 FYNNEI, per germline. V lost 5 bases, J lost 3 bases, and 3 bases stayed unmatched. The CDR3 contains 14 residues. DNA for the CDR3: TGTGCCAGCAGTCAACAGGGGGATGGAAACACCATATATTTT. Protein: CASSQQGDGNTIYF.

The chain uses TRBV5-5 and TRBJ1-6; D not certain. The CDR3 totals 11 residues. Trimming pared 10 bases from V and 7 bases from J, leaving 9 bases between. From germline, CDR1 is SGHKS and CDR2 YYEKEE (reference sequence). CDR3 sequence (DNA): TGTGCCTCGGGAGTAAATTCACCCCTCCACTTT. It yields the protein CASGVNSPLHF.

V is TRBV9 and J is TRBJ2-6, with a tentative D call TRBD2 (5 bases). Looked up from germline, CDR1 is SGDLS and CDR2 is YYNGEE. The V end lost 3 bases, the J end lost 2 bases, and 12 bases lay between the germline ends. This CDR3 spans 16 amino acids. This CDR3 is CASSGAVGAGANVLTF. CDR3 bases: TGTGCCAGCAGCGGAGCGGTGGGTGCTGGGGCCAACGTCCTGACTTTC. Together with reference TRBV9 and TRBJ2-6, the CDR3 gives the full variable domain: DSGVTQTPKHLITATGQRVTLRCSPRSGDLSVYWYQQSLDQGLQFLIQYYNGEERAKGNILERFSAQQFPDLHSELNLSSLELGDSALYFCASSGAVGAGANVLTFGAGSRLTVL.